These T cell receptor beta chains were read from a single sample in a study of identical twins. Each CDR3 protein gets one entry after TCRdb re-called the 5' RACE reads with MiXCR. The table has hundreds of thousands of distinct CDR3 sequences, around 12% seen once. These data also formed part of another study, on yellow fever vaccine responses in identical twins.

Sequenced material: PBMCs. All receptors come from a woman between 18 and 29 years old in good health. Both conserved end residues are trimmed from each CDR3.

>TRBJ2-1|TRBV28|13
ASSPQAGGAIEQF
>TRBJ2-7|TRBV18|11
ASSPDPTDEQY
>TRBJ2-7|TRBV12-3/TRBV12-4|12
ASTLAGGPGEQY
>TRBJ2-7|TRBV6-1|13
ASSAPGQGGYEQY
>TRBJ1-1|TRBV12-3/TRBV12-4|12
ASSLAQLNTEAF
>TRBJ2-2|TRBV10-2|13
ASSDLLAGEGELF
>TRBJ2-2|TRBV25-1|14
ASSEGGAGSPGELF
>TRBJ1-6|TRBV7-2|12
ASSLITGSSPLH
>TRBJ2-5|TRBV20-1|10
SARQGRETQY
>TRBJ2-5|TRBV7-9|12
ASSAVLRQETQY
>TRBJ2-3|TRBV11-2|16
ASSLLGTGGMFTDTQY
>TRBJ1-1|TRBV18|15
ASSPPVLTGVNTEAF
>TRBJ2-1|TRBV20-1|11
RTGLAGAGEQF
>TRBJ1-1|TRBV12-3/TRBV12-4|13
ASSPGDRGLTEAF
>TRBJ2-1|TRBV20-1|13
SADTGTRINNEQF
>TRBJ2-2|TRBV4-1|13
ASSPLDRDTGELF
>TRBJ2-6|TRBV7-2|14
ASSPPGDYWANVLT
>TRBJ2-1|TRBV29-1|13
SVVSGAGEYNEQF
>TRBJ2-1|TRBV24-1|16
ATSDFPSGQGSYNEQF
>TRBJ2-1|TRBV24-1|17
ATRIPGLAGGPLFNEQF
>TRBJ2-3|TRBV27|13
ASSLPRQGGNTQY
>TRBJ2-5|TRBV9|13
ARSNWDLGQETQY
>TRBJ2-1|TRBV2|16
ASRGPSGGVSSYNEQF
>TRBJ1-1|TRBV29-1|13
SVGHGSQTNTEAF
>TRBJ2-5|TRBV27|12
ASRGSGPPETQY
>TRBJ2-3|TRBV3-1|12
ASSQEYAVGTQY
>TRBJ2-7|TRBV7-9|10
ATSDGGKAQY
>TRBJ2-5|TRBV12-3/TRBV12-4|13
ASIGTSGGRETQY
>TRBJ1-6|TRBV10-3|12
AIRKTENNSPLH
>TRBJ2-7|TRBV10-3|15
AIRALGTAGLSYEQY
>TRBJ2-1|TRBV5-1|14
ASSPFTGRSYNEQF
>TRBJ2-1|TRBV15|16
ATSRESTSGGAIAEQF
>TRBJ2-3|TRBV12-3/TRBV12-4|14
ASSFRSGKNTDTQY
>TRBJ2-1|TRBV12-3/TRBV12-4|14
ASSSTSGGAGNEQF
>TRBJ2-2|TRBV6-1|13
ASSRTSGSPGELF
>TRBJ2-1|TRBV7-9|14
ASSSPSSGRANEQF
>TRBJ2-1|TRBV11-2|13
ASSTSAFSYNEQF
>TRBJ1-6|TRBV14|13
ASSHGSRGNSPLH
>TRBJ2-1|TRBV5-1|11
ASSRGTDNEQF
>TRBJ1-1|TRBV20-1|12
SATQGTLNTEAF